The clone carrying this T cell receptor (beta chain) was detected ten times or more. Antigen specificity is unknown. The entry originates in a study of T cell repertoires in cytomegalovirus infection. Turning to the study itself: Indications came from public TCR beta signatures; they pointed to CMV infection and to a matching HLA type. Study-level results: Cumulative public TCR beta family frequency identified CMV carriers with the relevant HLA. HLA-C-restricted CMV clonotypes gave the most frequent clonotype in two of eight donors.

The CDR3 is made up of 13 amino acids. Germline V CDR1 and CDR2: SEHNR, FQNEAQ (reference sequence). V was cut by 5 bases and J by 9 bases, with 14 bases left in between. A single record per CDR3 protein comes from TCRdb applying MiXCR to the reads. The sample has hundreds of thousands of distinct CDR3 sequences; 20% to 30% are singletons. The specimen sequenced was CD8+ T cells from PBMCs. The TCR originated in a human donor in good health (CMV status not recorded). Some clones in this sample may be carry-over from other donors' samples. The chain couples TRBV7-9 to TRBJ1-5; D is ambiguous. The CDR3 coding sequence is TGTGCCAGCAGCCCCCTTACGATCGGGCCCCAGCATTTT. Amino acids: CASSPLTIGPQHF.